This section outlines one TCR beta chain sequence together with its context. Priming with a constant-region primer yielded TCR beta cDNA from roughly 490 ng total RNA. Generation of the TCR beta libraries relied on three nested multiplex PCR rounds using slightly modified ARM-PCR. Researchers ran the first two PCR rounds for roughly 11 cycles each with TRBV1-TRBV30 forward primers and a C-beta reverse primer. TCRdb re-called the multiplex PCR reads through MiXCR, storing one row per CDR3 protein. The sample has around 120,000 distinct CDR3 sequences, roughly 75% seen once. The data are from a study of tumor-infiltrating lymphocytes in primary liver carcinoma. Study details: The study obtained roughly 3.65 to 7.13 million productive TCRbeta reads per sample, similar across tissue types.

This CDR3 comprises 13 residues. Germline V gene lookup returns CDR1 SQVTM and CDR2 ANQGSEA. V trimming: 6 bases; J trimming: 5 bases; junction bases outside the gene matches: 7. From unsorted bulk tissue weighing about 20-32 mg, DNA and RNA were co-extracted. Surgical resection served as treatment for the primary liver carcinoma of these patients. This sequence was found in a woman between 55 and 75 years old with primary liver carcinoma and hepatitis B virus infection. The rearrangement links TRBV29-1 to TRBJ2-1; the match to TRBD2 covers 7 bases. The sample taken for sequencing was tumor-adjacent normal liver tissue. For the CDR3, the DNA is TGCAGCGTCTGGCCAACTAGCGACAATGAGCAGTTCTTC. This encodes CSVWPTSDNEQFF.